This T cell receptor (beta chain) came from a study of cytomegalovirus exposure and HLA in healthy donors. On the study more broadly: Ancestry clustering placed 81% of approximately 370 genotyped donors in the Caucasian-associated cluster. Overall study results and limits: There were reportedly fewer N-insertions in an Asian-associated ancestry cluster than the approximately 640-donor mean, in a later analysis. Other equally common chains were less clonally expanded than HLA-associated TCR beta chains, a later analysis showed.

The PCR used 60 Vbeta and 13 Jbeta primers. The repertoire was sequenced with immunoSEQ multiplex PCR; TCRdb's copy has only in-frame clones and lacks some. The sample lists 90,000 or so clones, about four fifths occurring once. This clone came up a few times. Its antigen is still unknown. The germline V gene has CDR1 SGHRS and CDR2 YFSETQ. The CDR3 totals 16 residues. The ends lost 4 bases at V and 7 bases at J; junction bases unmatched: 13. Sequenced input: PBMCs. This TCR was recovered from a man between 50 and 59 years old in good health and CMV-seropositive. This sequence joins TRBV5-1 and TRBJ2-3, with 9 bases that match TRBD2. CDR3 bases: TGCGCCAGCAGCCCGGGGATGGCTAGCGGGACCTATACGCAGTATTTT. Translating gives CASSPGMASGTYTQYF.